These 24 T cell receptor beta chains came from one sample sequenced in a study of T cell repertoires in cytomegalovirus infection. One entry per CDR3 protein, called by TCRdb with MiXCR from the reads. The data contain fewer than 650,000 distinct CDR3 sequences, over 35% of them singletons. Their antigens are not known. This material consisted of cultured PBMCs, taken from culture after CMV antigen stimulation. The receptor set was obtained from a human donor in good health (CMV status not recorded). Some clones in this sample may be carry-over from other donors' samples.

Many counts were recorded for this clonotype. The rearrangement uses TRBV7-2 and TRBJ1-2; D uncertain. The germline CDR1 and CDR2 sequences are SGHTA and FQGNSA. CDR3 length: 14 amino acids. Trimming removed 5 bases from V and 4 bases from J, with 14 bases in between. The CDR3 is CASSATPGGYGYTF. CDR3 DNA sequence: TGTGCCAGCAGCGCCACCCCCGGAGGCTATGGCTACACCTTC. Supplemented by reference TRBV7-2 and TRBJ1-2, the full variable domain reads GAGVSQSPSNKVTEKGKDVELRCDPISGHTALYWYRQSLGQGLEFLIYFQGNSAPDKSGLPSDRFSAERTGGSVSTLTIQRTQQEDSAVYLCASSATPGGYGYTFGSGTRLTVV.

This clonotype was seen a few times. This chain joins TRBV7-2 and TRBJ2-3; no definite D call. The CDR3 loop spans 15 amino acids. Germline V gene sequence: CDR1 SGHTA, CDR2 FQGNSA. The V gene lost 5 bases and the J gene lost 3 bases, with 15 bases spanning the gap. CDR3 sequence: CASSLIWTETDTQYF. The CDR3 DNA sequence: TGTGCCAGCAGCCTAATCTGGACCGAAACAGATACGCAGTATTTT.

The V gene is TRBV7-8, the J gene TRBJ2-3; D unclear. The CDR3 totals 12 residues. Trimming took 6 bases from V and 2 from J, leaving 6 bases between them. CDR1 and CDR2 (germline): SGHVS, FQNEAQ. CDR3 nucleotide sequence: TGTGCCAGCAGGGGGTTCACAGATACGCAGTATTTT. It specifies CASRGFTDTQYF.

This chain uses TRBV12-3 or TRBV12-4 with TRBJ2-2; 10 nucleotides align to TRBD2. J lost 6 bases, V lost 4 bases, and 8 bases had no gene match. The CDR3 spans 16 residues. CDR3 sequence reads: CASSYLAGALAGELFF. In nucleotides, the CDR3 is TGTGCCAGCAGTTATCTAGCGGGAGCGCTCGCCGGGGAGCTGTTTTTT.

V is TRBV19 and J is TRBJ2-7; TRBD1 might be the D (5 bases). Trimming removed 4 bases at V and 1 base at J, with 8 bases between. Germline loops: CDR1 LNHDA, CDR2 SQIVND (reference sequence). This CDR3 region has 13 residues. The CDR3 loop reads CASSTKGSYEQYF. In nucleotides, the CDR3 is TGTGCCAGTAGTACGAAGGGGTCCTACGAGCAGTACTTC.

This chain uses TRBV19 with TRBJ2-1, with D maybe TRBD1 (7 bases). CDR1 is LNHDA and CDR2 is SQIVND in the germline V gene (reference sequence). V dropped 6 bases and J dropped 6 bases, with 15 bases sitting between them. The CDR3 contains 14 residues. DNA for the CDR3: TGTGCCAGTAGGGAATACAGGGGAGGCAATGAGCAGTTCTTC. It translates to CASREYRGGNEQFF.

This rearrangement joins TRBV20-1 to TRBJ1-6; 7 nucleotides agree with TRBD1. There are 14 residues in the CDR3. Germline lookup yields CDR1 DFQATT and CDR2 SNEGSKA (reference sequence). Trimming removed 5 bases from V and 8 bases from J; junction bases left unmatched: 9. DNA of the CDR3: TGCAGTGCTCCACGACAGGGTACTGATTCACCCCTCCACTTT. Translating it yields CSAPRQGTDSPLHF.

The V call is TRBV12-3 or TRBV12-4, the J call TRBJ2-1; 9 positions agree with TRBD2. This CDR3 has 14 residues. V trimming: 8 bases; J trimming: 7 bases; junction bases outside the gene matches: 9. The CDR3 sequence: CASSAGGPLNEQFF. The CDR3 DNA reads as TGTGCCAGCTCGGCGGGAGGGCCGCTTAATGAGCAGTTCTTC.

The rearrangement links TRBV2 to TRBJ1-5; a weak D match, TRBD1 (5 bases). The CDR3 has 16 residues. Germline CDR1 and CDR2: SNHLY and FYNNEI. Between the trimmed V and J ends, which lost 6 bases and 0 bases, there was a span of 15 bases. Here the CDR3 DNA reads TGTGCCAGCAGCCTCGAAGGGGTGAATAGCAATCAGCCCCAGCATTTT. It codes for CASSLEGVNSNQPQHF.

This clonotype was counted at least ten times. The chain is built from TRBV7-6 and TRBJ2-1; TRBD1 aligns across 9 bases. Germline V gene sequence: CDR1 SGHVS, CDR2 FNYEAQ. The CDR3 loop spans 16 amino acids. The trim removed 1 base at V and 7 bases at J, leaving 8 bases unmatched. DNA of the CDR3: TGTGCCAGCAGCTTAGTCTCCGGGACAGGGACTAATGAGCAGTTCTTC. Residues: CASSLVSGTGTNEQFF. Full variable domain (rest looked up from reference TRBV7-6 and TRBJ2-1): GAGVSQSPRYKVTKRGQDVALRCDPISGHVSLYWYRQALGQGPEFLTYFNYEAQQDKSGLPNDRFSAERPEGSISTLTIQRTEQRDSAMYRCASSLVSGTGTNEQFFGPGTRLTVL.

This clonotype was observed a handful of times. The chain joins TRBV5-6 to TRBJ2-7; D remains ambiguous. Germline V gene sequence: CDR1 SGHDT, CDR2 YYEEEE. V shed 4 bases and J shed 7 bases, with 12 bases lying between them. The CDR3 is made up of 12 amino acids. The CDR3 DNA sequence: TGTGCCAGCAGCCTCCCCTCCGGGGAGCAGTACTTC. This codes for CASSLPSGEQYF.

The chain has TRBV20-1 and TRBJ1-1, with unresolved D. This CDR3 contains 13 residues. The germline V and J ends were trimmed by 6 bases and 5 bases, with 16 bases remaining between them. Germline V gene lookup returns CDR1 DFQATT and CDR2 SNEGSKA (reference sequence). CDR3 coding DNA: TGCAGTGCACCCGTGGACCGCGGGACTGAAGCTTTCTTT. Its translation: CSAPVDRGTEAFF.

In this sample, this clonotype turned up a few times. The genes are TRBV7-8 and TRBJ2-5, with D maybe TRBD2 (6 bases). The germline CDR1 and CDR2 sequences are SGHVS and FQNEAQ. This CDR3 is 15 amino acids long. Trimming removed 5 bases from V and 1 base from J, with 14 bases in between. The CDR3 DNA reads TGTGCCAGCAGCCGGACCGGGGGAGCCCAAGAGACCCAGTACTTC. Translation gives CASSRTGGAQETQYF. The variable domain in full, with the rest retrieved from reference TRBV7-8 and TRBJ2-5, is GAGVSQSPRYKVAKRGQDVALRCDPISGHVSLFWYQQALGQGPEFLTYFQNEAQLDKSGLPSDRFFAERPEGSVSTLKIQRTQQEDSAVYLCASSRTGGAQETQYFGPGTRLLVL.

The chain is built from TRBV18 and TRBJ2-1; D remains ambiguous. The CDR3 is made up of 15 amino acids. Germline V gene data show CDR1 as KGHSH and CDR2 as LQKENI. Trimming cost V 3 bases and J 0 bases, with 9 bases left between them. The CDR3 protein is CASSPYAPSYNEQFF. The CDR3 DNA sequence: TGTGCCAGCTCACCGTACGCCCCCTCCTACAATGAGCAGTTCTTC.

This clonotype was seen a few times. This sequence joins TRBV19 and TRBJ1-1; 10 nucleotides agree with TRBD1. Per the germline V gene, CDR1 is LNHDA and CDR2 is SQIVND (reference sequence). V lost 3 bases to trimming and J lost 5 bases; unmatched junction nucleotides: 9. The CDR3 has 16 amino acids. The CDR3 DNA reads as TGTGCCAGTAGTATGGGGGACAGGGGTGTTGGTACTGAAGCTTTCTTT. It specifies CASSMGDRGVGTEAFF.

In this sample, this clonotype turned up a few times. This chain connects TRBV7-2 to TRBJ2-1; 13 bases map to TRBD2. The germline CDR1 and CDR2 sequences are SGHTA and FQGNSA. J lost 11 bases, V lost 4 bases, and 5 bases had no gene match. The CDR3 extends over 14 amino acids. CDR3 sequence reads: CASSSGTSGTKQFF. The CDR3 DNA sequence: TGTGCCAGCAGCTCCGGGACTAGCGGGACTAAGCAGTTCTTC.

In its sample, this clonotype was seen many times. V gene TRBV7-2 combines with J gene TRBJ1-5, with 10 positions matching TRBD1. Germline V gene data show CDR1 as SGHTA and CDR2 as FQGNSA. V lost 3 bases and J lost 5; bases outside the gene matches: 4. The CDR3 is 15 residues long. In DNA form, the CDR3 reads TGTGCCAGCAGCTTCTCCGGGACAGGGGATCAGCCCCAGCATTTT. Protein: CASSFSGTGDQPQHF.

The rearrangement uses TRBV6-1 and TRBJ1-2, with no clear D. The CDR3 totals 12 residues. Germline V gives CDR1 MNHNS, CDR2 SASEGT. V gave up 3 bases and J gave up 2 bases, with 4 bases separating them. CDR3 protein: CASSDTNYGYTF. The DNA of the CDR3 is TGTGCCAGCAGTGACACCAACTATGGCTACACCTTC.

Written as DNA, the CDR3 is TGCAGTGCTAGAGAGACAGGGGTCGCTGAAGCTTTCTTT. It specifies CSARETGVAEAFF. The rearrangement links TRBV20-1 to TRBJ1-1; 8 bases match TRBD1. Germline V gives CDR1 DFQATT, CDR2 SNEGSKA (reference sequence). This CDR3 has 13 amino acids. V shed 0 bases and J 6 bases; nucleotides not matched to a gene: 3.

CDR3 nucleotide sequence: TGCAGTGCCCCACCGCGGGACTTATCCTACGAGCAGTACTTC. This codes for CSAPPRDLSYEQYF. V gene TRBV20-1 combines with J gene TRBJ2-7, with D maybe TRBD2 (6 bases). The CDR3 extends over 14 amino acids. Germline CDR1 DFQATT, CDR2 SNEGSKA (reference sequence). With 6 bases removed from V and 1 base from J, the gap between germline ends came to 16 bases.

This clonotype appeared a few times. The chain couples TRBV7-8 to TRBJ2-5, with a possible D match to TRBD1 (6 bases). The CDR3 length is 14 residues. CDR1 and CDR2 (germline): SGHVS, FQNEAQ. Trimming removed 1 base from V and 7 bases from J, with 13 bases in between. CDR3 bases: TGTGCCAGCAGCTTAGTGGACAGCCTCGGGACCCAGTACTTC. Its translation is CASSLVDSLGTQYF. The variable domain in full, completed from reference TRBV7-8 and TRBJ2-5, reads GAGVSQSPRYKVAKRGQDVALRCDPISGHVSLFWYQQALGQGPEFLTYFQNEAQLDKSGLPSDRFFAERPEGSVSTLKIQRTQQEDSAVYLCASSLVDSLGTQYFGPGTRLLVL.

V and J are TRBV20-1 and TRBJ1-6; D is unclear. Trimming took 3 bases from V and 6 from J, leaving 12 bases between them. The CDR3 has 14 amino acids. CDR1 DFQATT and CDR2 SNEGSKA come from the germline V gene (reference sequence). CDR3 in amino acids: CSARIVQSNSPLHF. DNA for the CDR3: TGCAGTGCTAGGATTGTACAGAGTAATTCACCCCTCCACTTT.

The chain couples TRBV19 to TRBJ1-1; D not certain. The germline V and J ends were trimmed by 11 bases and 9 bases, with 22 bases remaining between them. The CDR3 sequence is 13 residues long. The germline gives CDR1 LNHDA, CDR2 SQIVND (reference sequence). This CDR3 reads CAATSLGSVQAFF. The DNA for the CDR3 is TGTGCCGCCACTTCGCTTGGGTCGGTTCAAGCTTTCTTT.

This clonotype was seen a handful of times. The chain uses TRBV2 and TRBJ1-5; 8 positions agree with TRBD1. This CDR3 spans 15 amino acids. V was clipped by 6 bases and J by 0 bases; unmatched bases: 4. Germline lookup yields CDR1 SNHLY and CDR2 FYNNEI. The DNA for the CDR3 is TGTGCCAGCAGGGACGGACAGGGTAGCAATCAGCCCCAGCATTTT. As protein: CASRDGQGSNQPQHF. The variable domain in full, completed from reference TRBV2 and TRBJ1-5, reads EPEVTQTPSHQVTQMGQEVILRCVPISNHLYFYWYRQILGQKVEFLVSFYNNEISEKSEIFDDQFSVERPDGSNFTLKIRSTKLEDSAMYFCASRDGQGSNQPQHFGDGTRLSIL.